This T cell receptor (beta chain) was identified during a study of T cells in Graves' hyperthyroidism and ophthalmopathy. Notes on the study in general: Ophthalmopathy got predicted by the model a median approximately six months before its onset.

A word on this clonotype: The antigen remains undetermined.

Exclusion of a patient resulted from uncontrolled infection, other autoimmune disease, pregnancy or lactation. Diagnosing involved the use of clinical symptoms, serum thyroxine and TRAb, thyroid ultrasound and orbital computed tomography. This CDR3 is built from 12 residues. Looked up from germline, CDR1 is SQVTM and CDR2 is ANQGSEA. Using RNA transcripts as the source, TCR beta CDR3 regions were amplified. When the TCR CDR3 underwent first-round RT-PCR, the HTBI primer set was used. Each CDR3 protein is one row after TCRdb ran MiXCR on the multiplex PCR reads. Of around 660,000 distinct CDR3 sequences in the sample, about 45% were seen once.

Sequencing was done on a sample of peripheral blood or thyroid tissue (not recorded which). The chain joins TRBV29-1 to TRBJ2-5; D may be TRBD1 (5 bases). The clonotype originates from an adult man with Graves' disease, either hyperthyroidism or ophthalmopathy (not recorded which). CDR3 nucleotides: TGCAGACTACTCCAGGGTGGCGAGACCCAGTACTTC. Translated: CRLLQGGETQYF.